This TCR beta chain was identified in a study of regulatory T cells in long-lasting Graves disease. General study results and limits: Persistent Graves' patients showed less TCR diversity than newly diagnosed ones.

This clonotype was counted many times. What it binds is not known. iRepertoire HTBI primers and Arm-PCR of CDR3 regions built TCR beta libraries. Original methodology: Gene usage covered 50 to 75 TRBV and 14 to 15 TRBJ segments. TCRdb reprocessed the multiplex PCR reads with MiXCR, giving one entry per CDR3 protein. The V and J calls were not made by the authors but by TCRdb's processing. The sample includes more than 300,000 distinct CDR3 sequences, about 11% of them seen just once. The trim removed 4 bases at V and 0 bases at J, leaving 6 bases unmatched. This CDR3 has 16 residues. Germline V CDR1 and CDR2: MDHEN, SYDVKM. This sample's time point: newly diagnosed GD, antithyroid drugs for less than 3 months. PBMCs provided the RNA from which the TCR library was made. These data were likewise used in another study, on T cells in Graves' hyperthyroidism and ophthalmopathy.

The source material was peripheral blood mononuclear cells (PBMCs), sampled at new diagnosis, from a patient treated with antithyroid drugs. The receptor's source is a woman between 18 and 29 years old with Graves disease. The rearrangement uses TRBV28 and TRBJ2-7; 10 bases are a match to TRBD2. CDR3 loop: CASSSLAGAYSYEQYF. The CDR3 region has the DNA TGTGCCAGCAGTTCTCTAGCGGGAGCATACTCCTACGAGCAGTACTTC.